This TCR beta chain was recorded in a study of neurological immune-mediated disorders. Template-switch 5'RACE cDNA synthesis added a 10-nucleotide unique molecular identifier. TCRdb reanalysed the 5' RACE reads using MiXCR and keeps one entry per CDR3 protein. The sample has tens of thousands of distinct CDR3 sequences, roughly 7% seen once. A blood bank in Maryland, USA, provided the volunteers who served as healthy controls. The unsorted libraries were prepared from 2 million PBMCs (stored at -80 C). This clonotype originated in a woman aged 40 to 50 in good health. Sequenced sample: PBMCs.

The CDR3 nucleotides are TGTGCCAGCAGTTTAAGCGGGAGAGGGGCAGATACGCAGTATTTT. Its translation is CASSLSGRGADTQYF. The chain is built from TRBV28 and TRBJ2-3; 8 nucleotides align to TRBD2. The CDR3 is made up of 15 amino acids. Trimming took 2 bases from V and 4 from J; bases not matched to a gene: 5. Germline V gives CDR1 MDHEN, CDR2 SYDVKM.